The present entry profiles one T cell receptor beta chain with its context. What it binds is unknown. PCR employed 60 Vbeta and 13 Jbeta primers. The table came from immunoSEQ multiplex PCR; TCRdb's copy has only in-frame clones and leaves some out. The table includes 30,000 or so clones, around 60% detected once. This record belongs to a study of cytomegalovirus exposure and HLA in healthy donors. The study, taken as a whole, reports: For most subjects, TCR beta sequences were reported to predict HLA-A and HLA-B alleles with accuracy. Per a later analysis, about 17,000 TCR beta sequences showed association with HLA alleles at 0.05 false discovery rate.

The CDR3 spans 15 residues. V gave up 9 bases and J gave up 0 bases; unmatched junction bases: 5. Germline CDR1 is ENHRY and CDR2 is SYGVKD. Every donor was a healthy person donating bone marrow. The sample taken for sequencing was PBMCs. The sequence came from a man aged 50 to 59 in good health and CMV-seropositive. The chain joins TRBV10-3 to TRBJ2-2; 9 nucleotides agree with TRBD2. The CDR3 region is CAMRGGTPNTGELFF. The CDR3 coding sequence is TGTGCCATGCGGGGGGGGACCCCGAACACCGGGGAGCTGTTTTTT.